These 27 T cell receptor beta chains came from one sample sequenced in a study of T cells in Graves' hyperthyroidism and ophthalmopathy (dated by TCRdb to the late 2010s). The library was made by multiplex PCR. Sequencing relied on an Illumina HiSeq 2000. Amplification of TCR beta CDR3 regions was carried out from RNA transcripts. The first round of RT-PCR for the TCR CDR3 was performed with the HTBI primer set and the Qiagen OneStep RT-PCR kit. TCRdb trimmed public reads at Q25 via fastp, called clones via MiXCR and kept in-frame beta chains. Rows matching on CDR3 protein sequence are summarized as one entry with the most common DNA and genes. A total of about 500,000 distinct CDR3 sequences appear in this sample, over 15% of them only once. The top ten clonotypes cover under 20% of the sample. Specimen: blood. The receptors shown here come from a young woman with Graves' hyperthyroidism.

Ten or more counts support this clonotype. The chain recombines TRBV29-1 with TRBJ1-1, with 7 bases that match TRBD1. The CDR3 is made up of 15 amino acids. V lost 4 bases to trimming and J lost 4 bases; unmatched junction nucleotides: 12. Germline CDR1 SQVTM, CDR2 ANQGSEA. CDR3 in amino acids: CSVGRGRGGSTEAFF. DNA of the CDR3: TGCAGCGTTGGAAGGGGGCGGGGAGGAAGCACTGAAGCTTTCTTT.

This clonotype was seen ten or more times. V is TRBV6-2 or TRBV6-3 and J is TRBJ1-2; D uncertain. Germline V gene sequence: CDR1 MNHEY, CDR2 SVGEGT. Trimming cost V 4 bases and J 4 bases, with 7 bases left between them. CDR3 length: 12 amino acids. For the CDR3, the DNA is TGTGCCAGCAGTTTTGCGCGCTATGGCTACACCTTC. It translates to CASSFARYGYTF.

The chain joins TRBV24-1 to TRBJ2-3; perhaps TRBD1 as D (7 bases). The CDR3 spans 14 residues. V was trimmed by 3 bases and J by 5 bases, leaving 11 bases between them. CDR1 KGHDR and CDR2 SFDVKD come from the germline V gene. This chain's CDR3 is CATSDPRDRDTQYF. The DNA of the CDR3 is TGTGCCACCAGTGATCCGCGGGACAGAGATACGCAGTATTTT.

The table lists this clonotype with many counts. V is TRBV29-1 and J is TRBJ1-2; weak D call: TRBD1 (6 bases). CDR1 SQVTM and CDR2 ANQGSEA come from the germline V gene. The CDR3 is 10 residues long. Deletions cut 6 bases from V and 14 bases from J, with 16 bases between. As DNA, the CDR3 is TGCAGCGTCGAGACAGGTTCTATTACCTTC. Protein sequence: CSVETGSITF.

The chain combines TRBV5-1 with TRBJ1-3, with TRBD1 identical over 8 bases. J was trimmed by 14 bases and V by 3 bases; bases with no gene match: 7. The CDR3 length is 12 residues. Germline CDR1 and CDR2: SGHRS and YFSETQ. The CDR3 region is CASSSSRGRVYF. Written as DNA, the CDR3 is TGCGCCAGCAGCTCGAGCAGGGGGCGCGTATATTTT.

Comments on this clonotype: A read error may be the cause here, since a much bigger clone is one base away. V is TRBV20-1 and J is TRBJ2-5; D might be TRBD2 (7 bases). CDR1 is DFQATT, CDR2 SNEGSKA, per germline (reference sequence). There are 15 residues in the CDR3. With 5 bases removed from V and 5 bases from J, the gap between germline ends came to 21 bases. The CDR3 nucleotides are TGCAGTGCTGGATTCCCGGGACGGGGGGCCGAGACCCAGTACTTC. Translating it yields CSAGFPGRGAETQYF.

This clonotype has more than one count but fewer than ten. The chain employs TRBV5-1 and TRBJ1-1, with 9 positions matching TRBD1. Trimming took 8 bases from V and 0 from J; bases not matched to a gene: 5. This CDR3 is built from 14 residues. Germline CDR1 is SGHRS and CDR2 is YFSETQ. Here the CDR3 reads CARGGQGLNTEAFF. The CDR3 bases are TGCGCCAGGGGGGGACAGGGCCTGAACACTGAAGCTTTCTTT.

This clonotype was found many times. V gene TRBV6-1 combines with J gene TRBJ1-2; D is perhaps TRBD1 (6 bases). The CDR3 has 16 amino acids. V was pared by 5 bases and J by 1 base, with 17 bases between. CDR1 is MNHNS, CDR2 SASEGT, per germline. The CDR3: CASSPRTALNNYGYTF. Written as DNA, the CDR3 is TGTGCCAGCAGTCCACGGACAGCACTCAATAACTATGGCTACACCTTC.

This clonotype was seen ten or more times. The chain employs TRBV20-1 and TRBJ2-1; 11 bases are a match to TRBD2. The V gene's germline CDR1 is DFQATT and CDR2 SNEGSKA (reference sequence). J was trimmed by 8 bases and V by 5 bases; bases with no gene match: 8. The CDR3 has 14 amino acids. The CDR3 sequence is CSARRGLAADEQFF. The CDR3 nucleotides read TGCAGTGCTCGGAGGGGACTAGCGGCCGATGAGCAGTTCTTC.

This clonotype was seen only a few times. The rearrangement joins TRBV12-3 or TRBV12-4 to TRBJ1-2; 9 bases line up with TRBD1. The CDR3 length is 13 residues. With V trimmed by 5 bases and J by 5 bases, 3 bases remained unmatched. Here the CDR3 reads CASSGGTGYGYTF. The CDR3 region has the DNA TGTGCCAGCAGTGGTGGGACAGGGTATGGCTACACCTTC.

This clonotype occurred many times. This rearrangement joins TRBV24-1 to TRBJ2-1, with 15 bases lining up with TRBD2. The CDR3 sequence is 17 residues long. The germline V gene has CDR1 KGHDR and CDR2 SFDVKD. V lost 9 bases to trimming and J lost 4 bases; unmatched junction nucleotides: 9. In DNA, the CDR3 is TGTGCCACCTCTTACTCGGGGACTAGCGGGAGGTACAATGAGCAGTTCTTC. As protein: CATSYSGTSGRYNEQFF.

There are many counts of this clonotype. J is TRBJ1-2 and V is TRBV12-3 or TRBV12-4; possibly TRBD1 for D (6 bases). The germline V and J ends were trimmed by 6 bases and 2 bases, with 10 bases remaining between them. The CDR3 is made up of 13 amino acids. Written as DNA, the CDR3 is TGTGCCAGCAGCTGGACAGTGAACTATGGCTACACCTTC. This encodes CASSWTVNYGYTF.

This clonotype was seen ten or more times. The chain employs TRBV7-9 and TRBJ2-7, with a tentative D call TRBD1 (6 bases). The CDR3 spans 15 residues. Trimming cost V 4 bases and J 5 bases, with 18 bases left between them. The germline V gene encodes CDR1 SEHNR and CDR2 FQNEAQ (reference sequence). The DNA for the CDR3 is TGTGCCAGCAGCTCCATCGGACAGAGAGTCGACGAGCAGTACTTC. This gives the protein CASSSIGQRVDEQYF.

This clonotype was found a few times. V and J are TRBV7-9 and TRBJ1-2, with D unresolved. This CDR3 contains 14 residues. CDR1 is SEHNR, CDR2 FQNEAQ, per germline (reference sequence). Trimming removed 1 base from V and 2 bases from J, with 8 bases in between. In DNA, the CDR3 is TGTGCCAGCAGCTTAGTGACCGAGAACTATGGCTACACCTTC. It is translated as CASSLVTENYGYTF.

Details on this clonotype: A junction boundary mismatches the germline segment, possibly from a read error. The chain combines TRBV7-9 with TRBJ2-1, with D possibly being TRBD1 or TRBD2 (5 bases each). CDR3 length equals 15 residues. The germline gives CDR1 SEHNR, CDR2 FQNEAQ (reference sequence). This CDR3 is CASSLSLGDLGEQLF. The DNA of the CDR3 is TGTGCCAGCAGCTTATCACTAGGGGATTTGGGTGAGCAGCTCTTC. Filled out from reference TRBV7-9 and TRBJ2-1, the complete variable domain reads DTGVSQNPRHKITKRGQNVTFRCDPISEHNRLYWYRQTLGQGPEFLTYFQNEAQLEKSRLLSDRFSAERPKGSFSTLEIQRTEQGDSAMYLCASSLSLGDLGEQLFGPGTRLTVL.

This clonotype was found many times. The chain has TRBV11-2 and TRBJ2-7; 10 bases match TRBD1. Germline V lookup: CDR1 SGHAT, CDR2 FQNNGV. Trimming removed 0 bases from V and 4 bases from J; junction bases left unmatched: 6. There are 16 residues in the CDR3. The CDR3 DNA reads as TGTGCCAGCAGCTTAGATCTGACAGGGGGCGCATACGAGCAGTACTTC. It specifies CASSLDLTGGAYEQYF. Looking up the rest from reference TRBV11-2 and TRBJ2-7 gives the full variable domain: EAGVAQSPRYKIIEKRQSVAFWCNPISGHATLYWYQQILGQGPKLLIQFQNNGVVDDSQLPKDRFSAERLKGVDSTLKIQPAKLEDSAVYLCASSLDLTGGAYEQYFGPGTRLTVT.

This clonotype showed up just a few times. The chain is built from TRBV12-3 or TRBV12-4 and TRBJ2-2; 8 bases align to TRBD2. The CDR3 covers 13 residues. V lost 6 bases, J lost 7 bases, and 4 bases stayed unmatched. CDR3 DNA: TGTGCCAGCAGACTAGCGGCGGGCGGGGAGCTGTTTTTT. Translation: CASRLAAGGELFF.

This clonotype came up a few times. The rearrangement joins TRBV6-1 to TRBJ2-5, with D unclear. The ends were cut back, 1 base at V and 6 bases at J, with 12 bases in the middle. The CDR3 consists of 14 residues. Germline lookup yields CDR1 MNHNS and CDR2 SASEGT. The CDR3 sequence: CASSEDPGRKTQYF. The DNA of the CDR3 is TGTGCCAGCAGTGAAGATCCAGGACGGAAGACCCAGTACTTC.

This chain connects TRBV5-1 to TRBJ2-2; weak D call: TRBD1 (5 bases). The V and J ends lost 4 bases and 0 bases respectively, with 13 bases between them. The CDR3 extends over 16 amino acids. The germline V gene encodes CDR1 SGHRS and CDR2 YFSETQ. The CDR3 region has the DNA TGCGCCAGCAGCCTGAGACAGAGGCCGAACACCGGGGAGCTGTTTTTT. As protein: CASSLRQRPNTGELFF.

This clonotype showed up many times. This chain connects TRBV2 to TRBJ2-1, with 13 bases lining up with TRBD2. The germline V gene encodes CDR1 SNHLY and CDR2 FYNNEI. CDR3 length equals 15 residues. V was pared by 6 bases and J by 11 bases, with 10 bases of the junction left unmatched. CDR3 loop: CASSPRRTSGSKQFF. The CDR3 region has the DNA TGTGCCAGCAGCCCTCGAAGGACTAGCGGGAGCAAGCAGTTCTTC. Filled out from reference TRBV2 and TRBJ2-1, the complete variable domain reads EPEVTQTPSHQVTQMGQEVILRCVPISNHLYFYWYRQILGQKVEFLVSFYNNEISEKSEIFDDQFSVERPDGSNFTLKIRSTKLEDSAMYFCASSPRRTSGSKQFFGPGTRLTVL.

This clonotype was seen many times. The chain recombines TRBV6-1 with TRBJ2-7, with a possible D match to TRBD2 (5 bases). This CDR3 is built from 14 residues. V was shortened by 5 bases and J by 0 bases, with 11 bases between the two germline ends. CDR1 and CDR2 (germline): MNHNS, SASEGT. CDR3 DNA sequence: TGTGCCAGCAGTTACGCGGGCGGCTCCTACGAGCAGTACTTC. This translates into CASSYAGGSYEQYF.

This clonotype has a count of ten or more. The chain employs TRBV3-1 and TRBJ2-2; no clear D gene. The germline V gene has CDR1 LGHDT and CDR2 YNNKEL (reference sequence). Trimming pared 4 bases from V and 8 bases from J, leaving 14 bases between. The CDR3 totals 14 residues. CDR3 DNA sequence: TGTGCCAGCAGCCGGAATACCCGTGTAGGGGAGCTGTTTTTT. It specifies CASSRNTRVGELFF.

This sequence joins TRBV29-1 and TRBJ2-5; D is perhaps TRBD1 (6 bases). V was pared by 5 bases and J by 2 bases, with 9 bases between. The CDR3 length is 12 residues. CDR1 SQVTM and CDR2 ANQGSEA come from the germline V gene. The CDR3 region is CSVSQGQETQYF. In DNA, the CDR3 is TGCAGCGTTAGTCAGGGGCAAGAGACCCAGTACTTC.

This clonotype was picked up a small number of times. The V and J genes are TRBV24-1 and TRBJ2-5; TRBD1 is a possible D gene (6 bases). V was shortened by 7 bases and J by 2 bases, with 10 bases between the two germline ends. The CDR3 covers 13 residues. From germline, CDR1 is KGHDR and CDR2 SFDVKD. The CDR3 reads CATRGHPQETQYF. In nucleotides, the CDR3 is TGTGCCACCAGGGGACACCCACAAGAGACCCAGTACTTC.

The chain employs TRBV28 and TRBJ2-3; 7 positions match TRBD1. Germline V CDR1 and CDR2: MDHEN, SYDVKM. CDR3 length: 15 residues. V was clipped by 3 bases and J by 2 bases; unmatched bases: 5. CDR3 sequence reads: CASSLTGQHTDTQYF. CDR3 coding DNA: TGTGCCAGCAGTTTGACGGGACAGCACACAGATACGCAGTATTTT.

This clonotype was detected a few times. The gene calls are TRBV20-1 and TRBJ2-1; tentatively, D is TRBD2 (5 bases). With 4 bases removed from V and 8 bases from J, the gap between germline ends came to 12 bases. The CDR3 has 12 amino acids. Germline V lookup: CDR1 DFQATT, CDR2 SNEGSKA (reference sequence). The CDR3 spells CSANPTRDEQFF. The CDR3, as DNA: TGCAGTGCTAATCCTACTAGGGATGAGCAGTTCTTC.

This clonotype appeared many times. The rearrangement joins TRBV29-1 to TRBJ2-5; TRBD2 agrees at 15 bases. V lost 4 bases to trimming and J lost 2 bases; unmatched junction nucleotides: 8. The CDR3 is 17 amino acids. Per the germline V gene, CDR1 is SQVTM and CDR2 is ANQGSEA. The CDR3 bases are TGCAGCGTTGTTGGGACTAGCGGGAGGCCATTACAAGAGACCCAGTACTTC. It specifies CSVVGTSGRPLQETQYF.